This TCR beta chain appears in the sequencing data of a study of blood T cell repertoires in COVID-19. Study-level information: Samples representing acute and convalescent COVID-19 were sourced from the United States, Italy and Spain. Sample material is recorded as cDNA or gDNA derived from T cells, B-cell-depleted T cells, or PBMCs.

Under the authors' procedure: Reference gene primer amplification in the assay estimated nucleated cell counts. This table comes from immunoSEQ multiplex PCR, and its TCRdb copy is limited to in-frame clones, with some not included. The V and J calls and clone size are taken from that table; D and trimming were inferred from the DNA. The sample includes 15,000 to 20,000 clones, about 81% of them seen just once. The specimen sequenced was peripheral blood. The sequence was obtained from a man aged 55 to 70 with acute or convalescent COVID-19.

The CDR3 sequence: CSASRTAVNQPQHF. In DNA, the CDR3 is TGCAGTGCTAGTAGGACTGCCGTCAATCAGCCCCAGCATTTT. The chain joins TRBV20-1 to TRBJ1-5; D gene unclear. The germline gives CDR1 DFQATT, CDR2 SNEGSKA (reference sequence). The CDR3 contains 14 residues. Between the trimmed V and J ends, which lost 3 bases and 3 bases, there was a span of 12 bases.